This TCR beta chain was recovered during a study of shared clonotypes between healthy human individuals. V lost 2 bases and J lost 4, with 11 bases in between. The CDR3 contains 14 residues. CDR1 is LNHDA, CDR2 SQIVND, per germline (reference sequence). TCRdb keeps only in-frame clones here, not all; method: immunoSEQ multiplex PCR. The sample holds about 1.5 million clones, around 98% seen once. The sequencing sample was made of naive CD4+ T cells sorted from blood. Subset reported: CD45RA+ positively selected. The V gene is TRBV19, the J gene TRBJ1-1, with TRBD1 as a possible D gene (6 bases). The sequence was obtained from a man aged 25 to 45 in good health. The CDR3 nucleotides read TGTGCCAGTAGTATAAGGGGGGAGGTCACTGAAGCTTTCTTT. This encodes CASSIRGEVTEAFF.